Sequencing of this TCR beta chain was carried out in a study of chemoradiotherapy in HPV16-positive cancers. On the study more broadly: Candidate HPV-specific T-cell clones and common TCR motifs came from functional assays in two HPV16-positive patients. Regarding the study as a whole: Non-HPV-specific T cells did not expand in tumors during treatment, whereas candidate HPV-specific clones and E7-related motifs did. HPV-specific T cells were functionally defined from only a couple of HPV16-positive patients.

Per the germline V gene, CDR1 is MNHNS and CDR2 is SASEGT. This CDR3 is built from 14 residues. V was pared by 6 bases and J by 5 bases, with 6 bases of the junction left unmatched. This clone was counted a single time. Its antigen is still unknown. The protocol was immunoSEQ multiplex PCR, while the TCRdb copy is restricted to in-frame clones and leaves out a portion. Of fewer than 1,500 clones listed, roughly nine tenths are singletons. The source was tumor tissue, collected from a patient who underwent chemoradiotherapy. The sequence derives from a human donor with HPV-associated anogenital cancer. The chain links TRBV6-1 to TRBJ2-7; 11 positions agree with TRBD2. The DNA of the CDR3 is TGTGCCAGCAGCTTAGGACTAGCGGGCGACGAGCAGTACTTC. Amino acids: CASSLGLAGDEQYF.